The next 24 T cell receptor beta chains were all read from a single sample in a study of blood T cell repertoires in COVID-19 (dated by TCRdb to the early 2020s). The library came from the immunoSEQ multiplex PCR assay. TCRdb re-hosts the immuneACCESS table, in-frame sequences only. Its copies lack some clones; in the studies checked, an unresolved V gene accounts for under half of them, and the cause for the rest is not known. The sample profile shows about 240,000 clones; about four fifths of them were found once. The leading ten clones occupy around 3.5% of the sample. Sequencing was performed on peripheral blood. Receptors were obtained from a woman under 30 with acute or convalescent COVID-19.

This chain links TRBV13 with TRBJ2-7; D perhaps matches TRBD2 (5 bases). The germline gives CDR1 PRHDT, CDR2 FYEKMQ (reference sequence). V was pared by 0 bases and J by 9 bases, with 12 bases between. This CDR3 contains 13 residues. CDR3 in DNA: TGTGCCAGCAGCTTAGGGGCGGGTCGGACGCAGTACTTC. Protein sequence: CASSLGAGRTQYF.

The sample holds a few counts of this clone. The J gene is TRBJ1-4, the V gene TRBV28; 10 nucleotides match TRBD1. V shed 3 bases and J 8 bases; nucleotides not matched to a gene: 12. The CDR3 is 17 residues long. CDR1 is MDHEN, CDR2 SYDVKM, per germline. The CDR3 DNA reads as TGTGCCAGCAGTTTGTGGGGGACAGGGGCGTTGCGGGAAAAACTGTTTTTT. It specifies CASSLWGTGALREKLFF.

This sequence joins TRBV7-9 and TRBJ1-5; maybe TRBD1 (6 bases). CDR1 and CDR2 (germline): SEHNR, FQNEAQ (reference sequence). The V and J ends lost 2 bases and 7 bases respectively, with 12 bases between them. The CDR3 runs 14 residues. This CDR3 is CASSLSTGNQPQHF. For the CDR3, the DNA is TGTGCCAGCAGCTTAAGCACAGGGAACCAGCCCCAGCATTTT.

V usage is TRBV25-1 and J usage is TRBJ1-4; the D gene is possibly TRBD1 (6 bases). The ends were cut back, 1 base at V and 8 bases at J, with 11 bases in the middle. The CDR3 has 14 amino acids. Germline V gene lookup returns CDR1 MGHDK and CDR2 SYGVNS. The CDR3 loop is CASSEFSGVEKLFF. CDR3 bases: TGTGCCAGCAGTGAATTTTCAGGGGTCGAAAAACTGTTTTTT.

This clone has a single count. This chain connects TRBV6-5 to TRBJ2-3; maybe TRBD1 (6 bases). The germline gives CDR1 MNHEY, CDR2 SVGAGI. The V end was cut by 2 bases, the J end by 3 bases, with 9 bases between. The CDR3 spans 14 residues. The CDR3 sequence is CASSYLTGTDTQYF. The CDR3 DNA is TGTGCCAGCAGTTACCTAACAGGGACAGATACGCAGTATTTT.

V and J are TRBV6-6 and TRBJ1-5, with D unclear. Germline CDR1 is MNHNY and CDR2 is SVGAGI (reference sequence). V lost 6 bases and J 4 bases, leaving 10 bases between the germline ends. The CDR3 has 13 amino acids. The CDR3 DNA follows: TGTGCCAGCAGCCCGACGGGAAATCAGCCCCAGCATTTT. Amino acid sequence: CASSPTGNQPQHF.

This chain connects TRBV6-5 to TRBJ2-7; 8 positions match TRBD2. The CDR3 is 15 amino acids. CDR1 and CDR2 (germline): MNHEY, SVGAGI. The V gene end was trimmed by 2 bases and the J gene end by 4 bases; junction bases not matched to a gene: 7. The CDR3 nucleotides read TGTGCCAGCAGTTACGCCGCGGGGGGTAGGTACGAGCAGTACTTC. This codes for CASSYAAGGRYEQYF.

The chain combines TRBV11-2 with TRBJ2-2; D is unresolved. Trimming stripped 3 bases from V and 5 bases from J, with 10 bases between. This CDR3 is built from 14 residues. Germline assignment: CDR1 SGHAT and CDR2 FQNNGV. In DNA, the CDR3 is TGTGCCAGCAGCTTTTCCTCGGGTACCGGGGAGCTGTTTTTT. It specifies CASSFSSGTGELFF.

This chain uses TRBV19 with TRBJ1-6; 9 bases match TRBD1. The V and J ends lost 3 bases and 7 bases, in that order; junction bases with no gene match: 13. Germline V gene sequence: CDR1 LNHDA, CDR2 SQIVND (reference sequence). CDR3 size: 18 residues. CDR3 loop: CASSIGFTGGVRNSPLHF. CDR3 DNA sequence: TGTGCCAGTAGTATTGGATTCACAGGGGGCGTACGGAATTCACCCCTCCACTTT. Together with reference TRBV19 and TRBJ1-6, the CDR3 gives the full variable domain: DGGITQSPKYLFRKEGQNVTLSCEQNLNHDAMYWYRQDPGQGLRLIYYSQIVNDFQKGDIAEGYSVSREKKESFPLTVTSAQKNPTAFYLCASSIGFTGGVRNSPLHFGNGTRLTVT.

V and J are TRBV9 and TRBJ1-6; weak D call: TRBD1 (5 bases). Trimming stripped 3 bases from V and 10 bases from J, with 14 bases between. Germline V gives CDR1 SGDLS, CDR2 YYNGEE. The CDR3 contains 14 residues. The chain's CDR3 is CASSEGQHLSPLHF. DNA for the CDR3: TGTGCCAGCAGCGAGGGGCAGCATCTATCACCCCTCCACTTT. Full variable domain (rest looked up from reference TRBV9 and TRBJ1-6): DSGVTQTPKHLITATGQRVTLRCSPRSGDLSVYWYQQSLDQGLQFLIQYYNGEERAKGNILERFSAQQFPDLHSELNLSSLELGDSALYFCASSEGQHLSPLHFGNGTRLTVT.

This chain connects TRBV18 to TRBJ2-3; 8 bases map to TRBD1. The V and J ends lost 3 bases and 4 bases, in that order; junction bases with no gene match: 15. The length of the CDR3 is 18 residues. CDR1 and CDR2 (germline): KGHSH, LQKENI. CDR3 sequence reads: CASSPIDWDRPGADTQYF. The DNA for the CDR3 is TGTGCCAGCTCACCGATTGATTGGGACAGGCCCGGGGCAGATACGCAGTATTTT.

The chain carries TRBV6-2 or TRBV6-3 and TRBJ2-2; weak D call: TRBD1 (7 bases). V lost 2 bases to trimming and J lost 6 bases, with 22 bases between them. CDR3 length equals 18 residues. The germline CDR1 and CDR2 sequences are MNHEY and SVGEGT. The CDR3 DNA reads TGTGCCAGCAGTTACATGGGCCAGGGGGGAGTCATTGCCGGGGAGCTGTTTTTT. It encodes CASSYMGQGGVIAGELFF.

This rearrangement joins TRBV10-3 to TRBJ1-1; TRBD1 is a possible D gene (6 bases). The V and J ends lost 7 bases and 1 base respectively, with 13 bases between them. The CDR3 length is 14 residues. The germline gives CDR1 ENHRY, CDR2 SYGVKD. The CDR3 DNA follows: TGTGCCATCACCCCGGGACACGAGAACACTGAAGCTTTCTTT. Amino acids: CAITPGHENTEAFF.

The V and J genes are TRBV4-2 and TRBJ1-6, with a possible D match to TRBD1 (5 bases). Trimming shortened V by 1 base and J by 4 bases, and 17 bases separated the two germline ends. The CDR3 is 18 amino acids. Germline V gives CDR1 LGHNA, CDR2 YNFKEQ. The CDR3 region is CASSQGPAGPLYNSPLHF. The CDR3 DNA reads as TGTGCCAGCAGCCAAGGTCCGGCAGGGCCTCTTTATAATTCACCCCTCCACTTT.

The chain employs TRBV6-2 or TRBV6-3 and TRBJ2-1; D might be TRBD2 (6 bases). The length of the CDR3 is 20 residues. V was cut by 5 bases and J by 0 bases, with 26 bases left in between. Germline lookup yields CDR1 MNHEY and CDR2 SVGEGT. The CDR3 here is CASSLRVEGGPTSSYNEQFF. As DNA, the CDR3 is TGTGCCAGCAGTCTCCGGGTCGAGGGAGGCCCTACAAGCTCCTACAATGAGCAGTTCTTC.

The rearrangement links TRBV11-2 to TRBJ2-7, with D tentatively TRBD2 (5 bases). V was trimmed by 4 bases and J by 3 bases, leaving 19 bases between them. Germline-derived CDR1 and CDR2 are SGHAT and FQNNGV. The CDR3 extends over 16 amino acids. CDR3 in DNA: TGTGCCAGCAGCTCCCGCCCCTTAGCGCCCATCTACGAGCAGTACTTC. This translates into CASSSRPLAPIYEQYF.

This chain joins TRBV10-3 and TRBJ2-2, with 11 bases identical to TRBD2. This CDR3 has 20 amino acids. Germline lookup yields CDR1 ENHRY and CDR2 SYGVKD. V was pared by 8 bases and J by 7 bases, with 24 bases of the junction left unmatched. CDR3 protein: CAIQRRGTSGLLELGGELFF. CDR3 in DNA: TGTGCCATCCAAAGGCGGGGGACTAGCGGCCTACTAGAGTTGGGCGGGGAGCTGTTTTTT.

The J gene is TRBJ2-1, the V gene TRBV30; TRBD2 matches at 13 bases. In germline, CDR1 is GTSNPN, CDR2 SVGIG (reference sequence). The CDR3 has 15 amino acids. The trim removed 3 bases at V and 6 bases at J, leaving 5 bases unmatched. For the CDR3, the DNA is TGTGCCTGGAGGGGACTAGCGGGAAGCGGCAATGAGCAGTTCTTC. Translating it yields CAWRGLAGSGNEQFF.

CDR3 protein: CAWNRGPNQPQHF. The CDR3 coding sequence is TGTGCCTGGAATCGTGGGCCGAATCAGCCCCAGCATTTT. The chain is built from TRBV30 and TRBJ1-5; D call uncertain. V lost 4 bases, J lost 4 bases, and 11 bases lay in between. CDR1 and CDR2 (germline): GTSNPN, SVGIG (reference sequence). The CDR3 has 13 residues.

This clone came up a few times. The V gene is TRBV3-1 (or the pseudogene TRBV3-2), the J gene TRBJ2-2, with TRBD2 identical over 9 bases. This CDR3 contains 13 residues. Germline CDR1 and CDR2: LGHDT and YNNKEL (reference sequence). Losses at the gene ends were 4 bases for V and 7 bases for J; bases not matched to a gene: 1. CDR3 DNA: TGTGCCAGCAGCCCTAGCGGGAACGGGGAGCTGTTTTTT. Protein sequence: CASSPSGNGELFF.

The V gene is TRBV7-9, the J gene TRBJ2-7, with 8 bases matching TRBD1. Trimming took 2 bases from V and 5 from J; bases not matched to a gene: 2. Germline V lookup: CDR1 SEHNR, CDR2 FQNEAQ (reference sequence). The CDR3 has 13 residues. The CDR3 reads CASSLQDRDEQYF. Written as DNA, the CDR3 is TGTGCCAGCAGCTTACAGGACAGGGACGAGCAGTACTTC. The full variable domain, with the rest looked up from reference TRBV7-9 and TRBJ2-7, is DTGVSQNPRHKITKRGQNVTFRCDPISEHNRLYWYRQTLGQGPEFLTYFQNEAQLEKSRLLSDRFSAERPKGSFSTLEIQRTEQGDSAMYLCASSLQDRDEQYFGPGTRLTVT.

The chain joins TRBV5-1 to TRBJ2-7, with 7 bases that match TRBD2. This CDR3 is built from 16 residues. In germline, CDR1 is SGHRS, CDR2 YFSETQ. The trim removed 0 bases at V and 3 bases at J, leaving 9 bases unmatched. As DNA, the CDR3 is TGCGCCAGCAGCTTGGCCTTGGGGACTATAGACTACGAGCAGTACTTC. Translated, it gives CASSLALGTIDYEQYF.

This clone was detected once. V and J are TRBV14 and TRBJ1-3, with no clear D. Trimming pared 6 bases from V and 0 bases from J, leaving 9 bases between. The CDR3 contains 14 residues. In germline, CDR1 is SGHDN, CDR2 FVKESK. The CDR3 DNA reads as TGTGCCAGCAGTTTACAGTTCTCTGGAAACACCATATATTTT. Translated, it gives CASSLQFSGNTIYF.

The chain employs TRBV27 and TRBJ2-7, with D maybe TRBD2 (6 bases). V was trimmed by 2 bases and J by 2 bases, leaving 7 bases between them. The germline CDR1 and CDR2 sequences are MNHEY and SMNVEV (reference sequence). The CDR3 covers 13 residues. CDR3 in amino acids: CASSLGGTYEQYF. In DNA, the CDR3 is TGTGCCAGCAGTTTAGGGGGGACCTACGAGCAGTACTTC.